This T cell receptor (beta chain) was sequenced in a study of blood T cell repertoires in COVID-19. Study background: Researchers got acute and convalescent COVID-19 samples from the United States, Italy and Spain.

The ends were cut back, 0 bases at V and 7 bases at J, with 21 bases in the middle. Germline loops: CDR1 MGHRA, CDR2 YSYEKL. The CDR3 runs 17 residues. TCRdb's copy holds only in-frame clones and misses some; the assay was immunoSEQ multiplex PCR. The table has 200,000 to 250,000 clones, roughly 87% seen once. This clonotype was obtained from a man aged 18 to 30 with acute COVID-19. The chain recombines TRBV4-1 with TRBJ1-2; D might be TRBD1 (6 bases). Source material: PBMCs or T cells enriched from blood (not recorded which). In DNA, the CDR3 is TGCGCCAGCAGCCAAGATCGGGGCATTGGGGGCTCGGCTGGCTACACCTTC. This gives the protein CASSQDRGIGGSAGYTF.